The 18 T cell receptor beta chains in this list originate from one sample, sequenced in a study of cytomegalovirus exposure and HLA in healthy donors. TCRdb's copy holds only in-frame clones and misses some; the assay was immunoSEQ multiplex PCR. There are 130,000 or so clones in the sample; around 92% occur only once, and about 3% lies in the top ten. Material for sequencing was PBMCs. All receptors derive from a man in his thirties or forties in good health and CMV-seronegative.

This clone has only one observation. V usage is TRBV4-1 and J usage is TRBJ1-5; the match to TRBD1 covers 7 bases. From germline, CDR1 is MGHRA and CDR2 YSYEKL. The CDR3 covers 19 residues. Trimming removed 4 bases from V and 0 bases from J; junction bases left unmatched: 15. CDR3 nucleotides: TGCGCCAGCAGCCGCTTTTTCGGGACAGAGTTTTATAGCAATCAGCCCCAGCATTTT. Its translation is CASSRFFGTEFYSNQPQHF.

The rearrangement uses TRBV7-9 and TRBJ1-2; tentative D call: TRBD1 (6 bases). The CDR3 is 16 amino acids. Germline CDR1 SEHNR, CDR2 FQNEAQ (reference sequence). Trimming removed 4 bases at V and 4 bases at J, with 19 bases between. The CDR3 region is CASSYMTGTLLYGYTF. The CDR3, as DNA: TGTGCCAGCAGCTACATGACAGGCACCCTCCTCTATGGCTACACCTTC.

The chain has TRBV9 and TRBJ2-2, with 8 nucleotides matching TRBD2. V lost 0 bases, J lost 7 bases, and 5 bases stayed unmatched. Germline assignment: CDR1 SGDLS and CDR2 YYNGEE. The CDR3 is 15 amino acids. The CDR3 protein is CASSVGTSLGGELFF. The CDR3 DNA reads as TGTGCCAGCAGCGTAGGGACTAGCTTGGGCGGGGAGCTGTTTTTT.

This chain connects TRBV7-9 to TRBJ1-4; D not resolved. Trimming shortened V by 1 base and J by 8 bases, and 8 bases separated the two germline ends. Germline lookup yields CDR1 SEHNR and CDR2 FQNEAQ (reference sequence). This CDR3 is 13 amino acids long. The DNA for the CDR3 is TGTGCCAGCAGCTTAGAGTCGGGGGAAAAACTGTTTTTT. It is translated as CASSLESGEKLFF.

The chain couples TRBV5-1 to TRBJ2-7; TRBD1 is a possible D gene (6 bases). The CDR3 has 14 residues. V was shortened by 0 bases and J by 5 bases, with 12 bases between the two germline ends. CDR1 is SGHRS and CDR2 is YFSETQ in the germline V gene. Here the CDR3 reads CASSLEQGRDEQYF. DNA for the CDR3: TGCGCCAGCAGCTTGGAACAGGGACGGGACGAGCAGTACTTC.

V gene TRBV19 combines with J gene TRBJ2-3; 7 bases align to TRBD2. Germline CDR1 reads LNHDA; CDR2 reads SQIVND (reference sequence). Trimming took 8 bases from V and 2 from J; bases not matched to a gene: 4. The CDR3 is made up of 13 amino acids. The CDR3 is CASLAVNTDTQYF. In DNA, the CDR3 is TGTGCCAGTCTAGCGGTTAACACAGATACGCAGTATTTT.

The chain uses TRBV19 and TRBJ2-1, with TRBD2 matching over 10 bases. Germline assignment: CDR1 LNHDA and CDR2 SQIVND (reference sequence). CDR3 length: 15 amino acids. V gave up 9 bases and J gave up 7 bases; unmatched junction bases: 12. The chain's CDR3 is CASRQERGGGNEQFF. Written as DNA, the CDR3 is TGTGCCAGCCGACAAGAGCGGGGGGGCGGGAATGAGCAGTTCTTC.

The rearrangement links TRBV16 to TRBJ2-1, with 11 bases identical to TRBD2. From germline, CDR1 is KGHSY and CDR2 FQNENV. There are 17 residues in the CDR3. The V gene end was trimmed by 1 base and the J gene end by 3 bases; junction bases not matched to a gene: 5. In nucleotides, the CDR3 is TGTGCCAGCAGCCAATGGAATCTAGCGGGGGGCTACAATGAGCAGTTCTTC. This encodes CASSQWNLAGGYNEQFF. Using reference TRBV16 and TRBJ2-1 for the parts outside the CDR3, the full variable domain is GEEVAQTPKHLVRGEGQKAKLYCAPIKGHSYVFWYQQVLKNEFKFLISFQNENVFDETGMPKERFSAKCLPNSPCSLEIQATKLEDSAVYFCASSQWNLAGGYNEQFFGPGTRLTVL.

This sequence joins TRBV6-1 and TRBJ2-1; D might be TRBD2 (5 bases). The length of the CDR3 is 14 residues. CDR1 and CDR2 from the germline V gene are MNHNS and SASEGT. V was cut by 6 bases and J by 4 bases, with 13 bases left in between. The CDR3 DNA sequence: TGTGCCAGCAGCCCTAGCTGGGGTTACAATGAGCAGTTCTTC. Its translation is CASSPSWGYNEQFF.

This clone was counted between two and nine times. J is TRBJ1-6 and V is TRBV6-1; D might be TRBD1 (5 bases). Germline assignment: CDR1 MNHNS and CDR2 SASEGT. Trimming removed 0 bases from V and 9 bases from J, with 9 bases in between. The CDR3 consists of 14 residues. CDR3 sequence: CASSEALRASPLHF. CDR3 DNA sequence: TGTGCCAGCAGTGAAGCGCTCAGGGCTTCACCCCTCCACTTT.

The V call is TRBV5-1, the J call TRBJ2-2, with TRBD2 identical over 10 bases. This CDR3 is built from 16 residues. V lost 5 bases, J lost 2 bases, and 6 bases stayed unmatched. Germline V gene sequence: CDR1 SGHRS, CDR2 YFSETQ. The CDR3 DNA follows: TGCGCCAGCAGTTTTTGGACTAGCGGAAACACCGGGGAGCTGTTTTTT. Translating it yields CASSFWTSGNTGELFF.

The gene calls are TRBV5-8 and TRBJ1-4, with no clear D. The CDR3 totals 15 residues. Germline V gene data show CDR1 as SGHTS and CDR2 as YDEGEE. Trimming stripped 4 bases from V and 8 bases from J, with 18 bases between. CDR3 sequence reads: CASSLERIAGEKLFF. In DNA, the CDR3 is TGTGCCAGCAGCCTGGAGAGGATCGCGGGGGAAAAACTGTTTTTT.

The rearrangement links TRBV7-9 to TRBJ2-7; 9 nucleotides align to TRBD1. The J segment lost 2 bases and the V segment lost 5 bases, leaving 4 bases of the junction unmatched. This CDR3 is 14 amino acids long. The germline CDR1 and CDR2 sequences are SEHNR and FQNEAQ (reference sequence). For the CDR3, the DNA is TGTGCCAGCAGCCGAGGGACAGGGCCCTACGAGCAGTACTTC. This translates into CASSRGTGPYEQYF.

This sequence joins TRBV19 and TRBJ2-1; unclear D gene. Per germline, CDR1 LNHDA and CDR2 SQIVND (reference sequence). This CDR3 region has 14 residues. The germline V and J ends were trimmed by 5 bases and 5 bases, with 13 bases remaining between them. CDR3 loop: CASSPGFFNNEQFF. CDR3 bases: TGTGCCAGTAGTCCCGGGTTCTTCAACAATGAGCAGTTCTTC.

V and J are TRBV29-1 and TRBJ2-7, with 7 bases lining up with TRBD2. The CDR3 runs 15 residues. Losses at the gene ends were 0 bases for V and 3 bases for J; bases not matched to a gene: 8. Looked up from germline, CDR1 is SQVTM and CDR2 is ANQGSEA. As DNA, the CDR3 is TGCAGCGTTGAAGATCGGCGCGGGGGTTACTACGAGCAGTACTTC. Translating it yields CSVEDRRGGYYEQYF.

The chain employs TRBV28 and TRBJ2-7; TRBD2 is a possible D gene (5 bases). The ends were cut back, 1 base at V and 4 bases at J, with 14 bases in the middle. The germline V gene encodes CDR1 MDHEN and CDR2 SYDVKM. The CDR3 covers 15 residues. The CDR3 nucleotides read TGTGCCAGCAGTTTATCGGCGACCCAGCGGTACGAGCAGTACTTC. This sequence encodes CASSLSATQRYEQYF. The full variable domain, completed using reference TRBV28 and TRBJ2-7, is DVKVTQSSRYLVKRTGEKVFLECVQDMDHENMFWYRQDPGLGLRLIYFSYDVKMKEKGDIPEGYSVSREKKERFSLILESASTNQTSMYLCASSLSATQRYEQYFGPGTRLTVT.

This rearrangement joins TRBV7-6 to TRBJ2-2, with TRBD1 matching 8 bases. Trimming took 3 bases from V and 4 from J; bases not matched to a gene: 4. Germline assignment: CDR1 SGHVS and CDR2 FNYEAQ. The CDR3 consists of 15 residues. The CDR3 loop reads CASSLGQAFTGELFF. The CDR3, as DNA: TGTGCCAGCAGCTTGGGACAGGCTTTCACCGGGGAGCTGTTTTTT.

The chain recombines TRBV25-1 with TRBJ2-7, with 9 bases lining up with TRBD1. Per germline, CDR1 MGHDK and CDR2 SYGVNS. J lost 5 bases, V lost 2 bases, and 4 bases had no gene match. The CDR3 is 14 amino acids. CDR3 sequence: CASSEGTGINEQYF. The CDR3 coding sequence is TGTGCCAGCAGTGAAGGGACAGGGATCAACGAGCAGTACTTC.